Below, 28 T cell receptor beta chains from the same sample are listed, as sequenced in a study of T cells in Graves' hyperthyroidism and ophthalmopathy. From RNA transcripts, TCR beta CDR3 regions were amplified. The TCR CDR3 first-round RT-PCR relied on the HTBI primer set. TCRdb reprocessed the multiplex PCR reads via MiXCR and lists one record per CDR3 protein. Of roughly 350,000 distinct CDR3 sequences listed, 12% to 15% are singletons. The sample taken for sequencing was blood. The receptors come from a woman aged 35 to 49 with Graves' ophthalmopathy.

This clonotype was detected many times. The genes are TRBV5-1 and TRBJ2-1, with D uncertain. Deletions cut 1 base from V and 7 bases from J, with 6 bases between. Germline loops: CDR1 SGHRS, CDR2 YFSETQ. This CDR3 is built from 12 residues. CDR3 bases: TGCGCCAGCAGCTTGCAACTTAATGAGCAGTTCTTC. Amino acid sequence: CASSLQLNEQFF.

This clonotype appeared many times. The rearrangement joins TRBV29-1 to TRBJ2-1; 7 bases agree with TRBD2. Losses at the gene ends were 6 bases for V and 8 bases for J; bases not matched to a gene: 13. The germline CDR1 and CDR2 sequences are SQVTM and ANQGSEA. The CDR3 runs to 14 residues. The CDR3 sequence is CSVAREGRKYEQFF. The CDR3 bases are TGCAGCGTCGCAAGGGAGGGCCGGAAGTATGAGCAGTTCTTC.

This sequence joins TRBV27 and TRBJ1-5; the D gene is possibly TRBD1 (5 bases). CDR1 and CDR2 from the germline V gene are MNHEY and SMNVEV (reference sequence). The CDR3 has 14 residues. V was clipped by 5 bases and J by 9 bases, with 17 bases between them. CDR3 sequence reads: CASSPGTAFGPQHF. In DNA form, the CDR3 reads TGTGCCAGCAGTCCCGGGACGGCTTTCGGGCCCCAGCATTTT.

This clonotype was seen many times. The V and J genes are TRBV2 and TRBJ2-3; a weak D match, TRBD1 (6 bases). Trimming shortened V by 6 bases and J by 0 bases, and 10 bases separated the two germline ends. Germline V gives CDR1 SNHLY, CDR2 FYNNEI. The CDR3 sequence is 14 residues long. The CDR3 sequence: CASSLGQSTDTQYF. In DNA, the CDR3 is TGTGCCAGCAGCCTCGGACAGAGCACAGATACGCAGTATTTT.

This clonotype was seen many times. V usage is TRBV9 and J usage is TRBJ2-3; D is undetermined. The CDR3 runs 16 residues. V was shortened by 0 bases and J by 2 bases, with 13 bases between the two germline ends. Germline assignment: CDR1 SGDLS and CDR2 YYNGEE. Here the CDR3 reads CASSVGSALDTDTQYF. The CDR3 coding sequence is TGTGCCAGCAGCGTAGGGTCTGCGTTAGACACAGATACGCAGTATTTT.

Ten or more counts support this clonotype. The chain is built from TRBV2 and TRBJ2-7; maybe TRBD1 (6 bases). V was pared by 11 bases and J by 3 bases, with 14 bases between. Germline V gives CDR1 SNHLY, CDR2 FYNNEI. This CDR3 region has 12 residues. The CDR3 nucleotides read TGTGCCTCCCGGCAGGGGAGCTACGAGCAGTACTTC. Translating it yields CASRQGSYEQYF.

V and J are TRBV5-8 and TRBJ1-1; D is unresolved. Trimming shortened V by 4 bases and J by 0 bases, and 22 bases separated the two germline ends. Germline V gives CDR1 SGHTS, CDR2 YDEGEE. The CDR3 sequence is 18 residues long. The CDR3 reads CASSRGRTPSGMNTEAFF. For the CDR3, the DNA is TGTGCCAGCAGCCGCGGACGGACCCCGAGCGGGATGAACACTGAAGCTTTCTTT.

The chain recombines TRBV7-6 with TRBJ1-6, with TRBD1 as a possible D gene (5 bases). Germline values: CDR1 SGHVS, CDR2 FNYEAQ. The CDR3 length is 13 residues. V was cut by 6 bases and J by 7 bases, with 10 bases left in between. DNA for the CDR3: TGTGCCAGCAGGAAGGGGTTAAATTCACCCCTCCACTTT. Translation: CASRKGLNSPLHF.

This clonotype was counted between two and nine times. V and J are TRBV5-5 and TRBJ1-1; TRBD1 might be the D (5 bases). CDR1 is SGHKS, CDR2 YYEKEE, per germline (reference sequence). The CDR3 runs 14 residues. Trimming left V 4 bases short and J 3 bases short, with 13 bases between. This chain's CDR3 is CASSPGHGHTEAFF. CDR3 sequence (DNA): TGTGCCAGCAGCCCAGGACATGGCCACACTGAAGCTTTCTTT.

The chain employs TRBV6-5 and TRBJ2-5; no reliable D call. Germline V gene lookup returns CDR1 MNHEY and CDR2 SVGAGI. This CDR3 has 14 residues. V lost 2 bases, J lost 1 base, and 8 bases lay in between. This CDR3 is CASSYKSPQETQYF. CDR3 nucleotide sequence: TGTGCCAGCAGTTACAAGAGCCCCCAAGAGACCCAGTACTTC.

This clonotype was recorded at least ten times. The chain combines TRBV20-1 with TRBJ2-3, with D perhaps matching TRBD2 (6 bases). Germline CDR1 DFQATT, CDR2 SNEGSKA (reference sequence). The CDR3 has 15 amino acids. V was trimmed by 0 bases and J by 6 bases, leaving 16 bases between them. CDR3 nucleotide sequence: TGCAGTGCTAGAGACGGCTCGGGGGTGAGGGATACGCAGTATTTT. This translates into CSARDGSGVRDTQYF.

About this clonotype itself: At one boundary the junction diverges from the germline segment, which might be a read error. The chain uses TRBV24-1 and TRBJ1-3; a weak D match, TRBD1 (5 bases). The V gene's germline CDR1 is KGHDR and CDR2 SFDVKD. CDR3 size: 15 residues. CDR3 in amino acids: CATSAKDNSENTIYF. The CDR3 DNA is TGTGCCACCAGTGCCAAGGACAACTCTGAAAACACCATATATTTT.

The chain has TRBV29-1 and TRBJ1-1; D is possibly TRBD1 (5 bases). The germline V gene has CDR1 SQVTM and CDR2 ANQGSEA. This CDR3 spans 15 amino acids. V was clipped by 7 bases and J by 3 bases, with 21 bases between them. The chain's CDR3 is CSGALGRGVDTEAFF. CDR3 nucleotides: TGCAGCGGTGCCCTGGGAAGGGGTGTCGACACTGAAGCTTTCTTT.

The chain couples TRBV11-2 to TRBJ2-7; 9 bases are shared with TRBD2. The CDR3 runs 19 residues. Unmatched junction bases numbered 21, after V lost 5 bases and J lost 4 bases. Germline CDR1 and CDR2: SGHAT and FQNNGV. CDR3 coding DNA: TGTGCCAGCAGCCAAGATATGGCCCAGGGCGGGAGGGGAGGATACGAGCAGTACTTC. Protein sequence: CASSQDMAQGGRGGYEQYF.

The table lists this clonotype with many counts. This may come from a read error, since a much larger clone is one base off. The V and J genes are TRBV7-9 and TRBJ1-1; D is unclear. The CDR3 is made up of 13 amino acids. The germline V gene has CDR1 SEHNR and CDR2 FQNEAQ (reference sequence). Trimming took off 6 bases at V and 0 bases at J, with 8 bases between the two ends. The CDR3 sequence: CASRQQVNTEAFF. CDR3 DNA: TGTGCCAGCAGACAACAAGTGAACACTGAAGCTTTCTTT.

This clonotype was detected only a few times. V is TRBV14 and J is TRBJ1-2; 7 bases are shared with TRBD1. V lost 0 bases, J lost 1 base, and 11 bases stayed unmatched. This CDR3 is 18 amino acids long. CDR1 SGHDN and CDR2 FVKESK come from the germline V gene. CDR3 DNA: TGTGCCAGCAGCCAAGATCCGGGACAGTACGATTTTAACTATGGCTACACCTTC. The encoded protein is CASSQDPGQYDFNYGYTF.

The chain uses TRBV5-6 and TRBJ2-2; D may be TRBD2 (5 bases). V lost 2 bases to trimming and J lost 3 bases, with 14 bases between them. There are 16 residues in the CDR3. Per germline, CDR1 SGHDT and CDR2 YYEEEE. CDR3 DNA sequence: TGTGCCAGCAGCTTAGATCGGTGGAGGTACACCGGGGAGCTGTTTTTT. Translating gives CASSLDRWRYTGELFF.

The V gene is TRBV24-1, the J gene TRBJ1-5; D call uncertain. The ends were cut back, 0 bases at V and 2 bases at J, with 25 bases in the middle. Germline V lookup: CDR1 KGHDR, CDR2 SFDVKD. The CDR3 runs 21 residues. CDR3 sequence: CATSDLPLAWGLGIGNQPQHF. The CDR3 bases are TGTGCCACCAGTGATTTGCCCCTCGCGTGGGGATTAGGTATAGGCAATCAGCCCCAGCATTTT.

This clonotype appeared many times. This chain connects TRBV28 to TRBJ1-1; TRBD1 matches at 7 bases. CDR1 and CDR2 from the germline V gene are MDHEN and SYDVKM. V shed 5 bases and J 10 bases; nucleotides not matched to a gene: 7. The CDR3 has 12 residues. CDR3 bases: TGTGCCAGCAGTCTAAGACAGGGACTAGCTTTCTTT. Its protein is CASSLRQGLAFF.

In its sample, this clonotype was seen many times. V and J are TRBV6-1 and TRBJ2-7; 9 bases fit TRBD2. CDR1 and CDR2 (germline): MNHNS, SASEGT. This CDR3 spans 14 amino acids. The V and J ends lost 5 bases and 2 bases, in that order; junction bases with no gene match: 4. For the CDR3, the DNA is TGTGCCAGCAGTTCTAGCGGGGTGACCTACGAGCAGTACTTC. It is translated as CASSSSGVTYEQYF.

In this sample, this clonotype turned up many times. J is TRBJ1-4 and V is TRBV2, with 9 positions matching TRBD1. Unmatched junction bases numbered 3, after V lost 7 bases and J lost 3 bases. The CDR3 loop spans 14 amino acids. CDR1 and CDR2 (germline): SNHLY, FYNNEI. This CDR3 is CASNGQGSNEKLFF. DNA of the CDR3: TGTGCCAGCAATGGACAGGGGTCTAATGAAAAACTGTTTTTT.

The chain links TRBV3-1 to TRBJ1-2, with a tentative D call TRBD1 (6 bases). Germline values: CDR1 LGHDT, CDR2 YNNKEL (reference sequence). Trimming removed 3 bases at V and 8 bases at J, with 13 bases between. The CDR3 spans 13 residues. Here the CDR3 reads CASSHPGVGGYTF. In DNA, the CDR3 is TGTGCCAGCAGCCATCCAGGGGTAGGAGGCTACACCTTC.

This chain uses TRBV12-3 or TRBV12-4 with TRBJ2-6, with 8 bases fitting TRBD1. V trimming: 5 bases; J trimming: 8 bases; junction bases outside the gene matches: 5. This CDR3 spans 14 amino acids. The CDR3 region is CASSPDRDTNVLTF. The DNA for the CDR3 is TGTGCCAGCAGTCCGGACAGGGATACCAACGTCCTGACTTTC.

In its sample, this clonotype was seen a few times. The CDR3 is CASSLEVLTRELFF. Here the CDR3 DNA reads TGTGCCAGCAGCTTAGAAGTTTTGACCAGGGAGCTGTTTTTT. The chain has TRBV7-2 and TRBJ2-2, with unresolved D. This CDR3 comprises 14 residues. The ends were cut back, 1 base at V and 9 bases at J, with 12 bases in the middle. CDR1 and CDR2 from the germline V gene are SGHTA and FQGNSA.

This clonotype was seen many times. The chain joins TRBV11-3 to TRBJ2-3, with TRBD1 identical over 11 bases. Unmatched junction bases numbered 7, after V lost 2 bases and J lost 6 bases. The CDR3 sequence is 16 residues long. Germline values: CDR1 SGHNT, CDR2 YENEEA. The CDR3 sequence: CASSLRTGGASDTQYF. The CDR3 bases are TGTGCCAGCAGCTTACGGACAGGGGGCGCGTCGGATACGCAGTATTTT.

The gene calls are TRBV28 and TRBJ2-1; D is possibly TRBD1 (6 bases). The V end lost 2 bases, the J end lost 7 bases, and 18 bases lay between the germline ends. The CDR3 has 16 residues. Germline V CDR1 and CDR2: MDHEN, SYDVKM. The CDR3 loop is CASSLEGVAWGNEQFF. The CDR3 DNA is TGTGCCAGCAGTTTAGAGGGGGTAGCCTGGGGAAATGAGCAGTTCTTC.

This clonotype showed up many times. The V call is TRBV5-6, the J call TRBJ2-1; D call uncertain. The ends were cut back, 4 bases at V and 7 bases at J, with 9 bases in the middle. Looked up from germline, CDR1 is SGHDT and CDR2 is YYEEEE. The CDR3 spans 12 residues. CDR3 loop: CASSLLVNEQFF. Here the CDR3 DNA reads TGTGCCAGCAGCCTCCTGGTTAATGAGCAGTTCTTC.

The chain employs TRBV5-1 and TRBJ1-1; 7 bases agree with TRBD1. The length of the CDR3 is 15 residues. CDR1 is SGHRS, CDR2 YFSETQ, per germline. The V segment lost 0 bases and the J segment 1 base; nucleotides outside the gene matches: 3. CDR3 residues: CASSLGQGGNTEAFF. The CDR3 DNA is TGCGCCAGCAGCTTGGGGCAGGGGGGGAACACTGAAGCTTTCTTT. Together with reference TRBV5-1 and TRBJ1-1, the CDR3 gives the full variable domain: KAGVTQTPRYLIKTRGQQVTLSCSPISGHRSVSWYQQTPGQGLQFLFEYFSETQRNKGNFPGRFSGRQFSNSRSEMNVSTLELGDSALYLCASSLGQGGNTEAFFGQGTRLTVV.